The 28 T cell receptor beta chains given below trace back to one sample, sequenced in a study of vaccination and CD4 T cells after COVID-19. No antigen has been identified for these receptors. Treatment of the sample: roughly nine-day PBMC culture with coronavirus spike peptide pools or control peptides (ViraFEST assay). Sequenced with the Oncomine TCR Beta short-read assay was DNA taken from cultured CD4+ T cells. Each CDR3 protein is one row after TCRdb ran MiXCR on the PCR reads. The sample carries 15,000 or so distinct CDR3 sequences, 21% recorded once. This sample comprised CD4+ T cells from blood, cultured in vitro, obtained before SARS-CoV-2 vaccination. The origin of the receptors is a human donor who received a COVID-19 vaccine.

The rearrangement links TRBV25-1 to TRBJ1-6; the match to TRBD1 covers 9 bases. With V trimmed by 6 bases and J by 0 bases, 3 bases remained unmatched. The CDR3 has 16 residues. In germline, CDR1 is MGHDK, CDR2 SYGVNS. The DNA for the CDR3 is TGTGCCAGCAGGGGGACAGGGCGCTCCTATAATTCACCCCTCCACTTT. Translating gives CASRGTGRSYNSPLHF.

The chain uses TRBV19 and TRBJ2-6, with 7 nucleotides matching TRBD1. Germline CDR1 reads LNHDA; CDR2 reads SQIVND (reference sequence). Losses at the gene ends were 9 bases for V and 2 bases for J; bases not matched to a gene: 10. The CDR3 covers 16 residues. CDR3 sequence reads: CARGPGGFTGANVLTF. The CDR3 DNA is TGTGCCAGGGGCCCAGGGGGTTTTACTGGGGCCAACGTCCTGACTTTC.

This clonotype was recorded a few times. The chain has TRBV6-1 and TRBJ1-6; D unresolved. Trimming shortened V by 0 bases and J by 4 bases, and 7 bases separated the two germline ends. The length of the CDR3 is 15 residues. Looked up from germline, CDR1 is MNHNS and CDR2 is SASEGT. The CDR3 DNA is TGTGCCAGCAGTGAAGCTAAGGGATATAATTCACCCCTCCACTTT. Translated: CASSEAKGYNSPLHF.

This clonotype was seen only once. The J gene is TRBJ1-2, the V gene TRBV18; D not certain. Trimming left V 6 bases short and J 4 bases short, with 21 bases between. CDR3 length: 16 amino acids. CDR1 is KGHSH and CDR2 is LQKENI in the germline V gene. The CDR3 sequence is CASSPTQSRLSYGYTF. In nucleotides, the CDR3 is TGTGCCAGCTCCCCAACCCAATCCCGGTTATCCTATGGCTACACCTTC.

The chain carries TRBV6-1 and TRBJ2-7; D possibly uses TRBD1 or TRBD2 (6 bases each). Germline V gives CDR1 MNHNS, CDR2 SASEGT. Trimming cost V 6 bases and J 5 bases, with 17 bases left between them. The CDR3 consists of 14 residues. Here the CDR3 DNA reads TGTGCCAGCAGCGCGGGAAGGGGGGATGACGAGCAGTACTTC. This codes for CASSAGRGDDEQYF.

The table lists this clonotype with a few counts. This chain connects TRBV6-1 to TRBJ2-1, with 8 positions matching TRBD2. The CDR3 totals 13 residues. From germline, CDR1 is MNHNS and CDR2 SASEGT. The V gene end was trimmed by 5 bases and the J gene end by 8 bases; junction bases not matched to a gene: 5. CDR3 amino acids: CASSRGGAYEQFF. In DNA form, the CDR3 reads TGTGCCAGCAGTCGGGGGGGGGCCTATGAGCAGTTCTTC.

The chain couples TRBV24-1 to TRBJ1-1; TRBD1 matches 11 bases. CDR1 and CDR2 from the germline V gene are KGHDR and SFDVKD. The V and J ends lost 3 bases and 3 bases, in that order; junction bases with no gene match: 2. The CDR3 contains 15 residues. As DNA, the CDR3 is TGTGCCACCAGTGATCCGGGACAGGGGGACACTGAAGCTTTCTTT. Translating gives CATSDPGQGDTEAFF.

By frequency in the sample, this clonotype is medium-sized. V usage is TRBV24-1 and J usage is TRBJ1-2; the D is unclear. V was pared by 1 base and J by 4 bases, with 9 bases between. This CDR3 comprises 14 residues. Germline CDR1 is KGHDR and CDR2 is SFDVKD. The CDR3 region is CATSDFFRTYGYTF. The CDR3, as DNA: TGTGCCACCAGTGATTTTTTTAGGACCTATGGCTACACCTTC.

This clonotype appeared a few times. CDR3 amino acids: CASSLRPGTGMHF. CDR3 DNA: TGTGCCAGCAGTCTTAGACCCGGGACAGGGATGCATTTT. The chain carries TRBV7-9 and TRBJ1-5, with TRBD1 matching 9 bases. The V gene end was trimmed by 6 bases and the J gene end by 15 bases; junction bases not matched to a gene: 12. Germline V CDR1 and CDR2: SEHNR, FQNEAQ (reference sequence). The CDR3 is 13 residues long. Variable domain in full (rest from reference TRBV7-9 and TRBJ1-5): DTGVSQNPRHKITKRGQNVTFRCDPISEHNRLYWYRQTLGQGPEFLTYFQNEAQLEKSRLLSDRFSAERPKGSFSTLEIQRTEQGDSAMYLCASSLRPGTGMHFGDGTRLSIL.

V and J are TRBV15 and TRBJ2-3, with D possibly being TRBD1 (5 bases). The CDR3 is 13 residues long. The germline CDR1 and CDR2 sequences are LNHNV and YYDKDF (reference sequence). The germline V and J ends were trimmed by 0 bases and 5 bases, with 6 bases remaining between them. CDR3 residues: CATSRDRGDTQYF. The CDR3 DNA reads TGTGCCACCAGCAGAGATAGGGGAGATACGCAGTATTTT.

The V gene is TRBV11-3, the J gene TRBJ2-3; D remains ambiguous. The CDR3 sequence is 13 residues long. CDR1 and CDR2 (germline): SGHNT, YENEEA. The ends were cut back, 0 bases at V and 6 bases at J, with 7 bases in the middle. CDR3 sequence reads: CASSLDRPDTQYF. The CDR3 region has the DNA TGTGCCAGCAGCTTAGATCGCCCGGATACGCAGTATTTT.

J is TRBJ1-4 and V is TRBV25-1, with 7 bases matching TRBD1. Germline loops: CDR1 MGHDK, CDR2 SYGVNS. J lost 0 bases, V lost 0 bases, and 13 bases had no gene match. This CDR3 spans 20 amino acids. For the CDR3, the DNA is TGTGCCAGCAGTGAATATATCAGGGAGACAGGGTTGGCAACTAATGAAAAACTGTTTTTT. Translating gives CASSEYIRETGLATNEKLFF.

This chain uses TRBV7-8 with TRBJ1-1; no clear D. Germline V lookup: CDR1 SGHVS, CDR2 FQNEAQ. The V and J ends lost 7 bases and 2 bases respectively, with 11 bases between them. This CDR3 region has 13 residues. Written as DNA, the CDR3 is TGTGCCAGCACCCCTACACCAAACACTGAAGCTTTCTTT. Translation: CASTPTPNTEAFF.

This sequence joins TRBV6-1 and TRBJ1-1; D possibly corresponds to TRBD1 (5 bases). The CDR3 has 16 residues. CDR1 is MNHNS, CDR2 SASEGT, per germline. The V end lost 5 bases, the J end lost 0 bases, and 16 bases lay between the germline ends. In nucleotides, the CDR3 is TGTGCCAGCAGTCCCGGACAACTTCGCATGAACACTGAAGCTTTCTTT. This codes for CASSPGQLRMNTEAFF.

Only a few counts were recorded for this clonotype. The V call is TRBV19, the J call TRBJ1-2; D is possibly TRBD1 (6 bases). V was trimmed by 5 bases and J by 6 bases, leaving 25 bases between them. Germline V gene sequence: CDR1 LNHDA, CDR2 SQIVND (reference sequence). There are 17 residues in the CDR3. For the CDR3, the DNA is TGTGCCAGTAGTGGGTGGGGGCAATACGATTTTAGGGATGGCTACACCTTC. It translates to CASSGWGQYDFRDGYTF.

This clonotype was counted a few times. V and J are TRBV6-2 or TRBV6-3 and TRBJ1-6; 7 positions match TRBD1. Germline CDR1 is MNHEY and CDR2 is SVGEGT. The CDR3 contains 14 residues. The V segment lost 2 bases and the J segment 7 bases; nucleotides outside the gene matches: 2. For the CDR3, the DNA is TGTGCCAGCAGTTACGGGACAGACAATTCACCCCTCCACTTT. It specifies CASSYGTDNSPLHF.

The chain links TRBV24-1 to TRBJ2-3; 7 bases are shared with TRBD2. This CDR3 has 16 residues. Trimming at V came to 2 bases and at J to 1 base, leaving 5 bases not matched to a gene. Germline V lookup: CDR1 KGHDR, CDR2 SFDVKD. CDR3 protein: CATSDWGGIRTDTQYF. CDR3 bases: TGTGCCACCAGTGATTGGGGGGGGATCCGCACAGATACGCAGTATTTT.

This clonotype has only a few counts. This chain connects TRBV20-1 to TRBJ2-1; weak D call: TRBD2 (6 bases). The CDR3 contains 13 residues. Germline loops: CDR1 DFQATT, CDR2 SNEGSKA (reference sequence). V shed 0 bases and J shed 8 bases, with 11 bases lying between them. Written as DNA, the CDR3 is TGCAGTGCTAGAGACCGACTAGTTTATGAGCAGTTCTTC. Amino acid sequence: CSARDRLVYEQFF.

V gene TRBV12-3 or TRBV12-4 combines with J gene TRBJ2-3; 10 bases map to TRBD2. This CDR3 has 14 amino acids. The trim removed 7 bases at V and 2 bases at J, leaving 3 bases unmatched. CDR3 nucleotides: TGTGCCAGCACCCTAGCGGGGGTCACAGATACGCAGTATTTT. Protein product: CASTLAGVTDTQYF.

This clonotype has only a few counts. The CDR3 here is CASSLRGGRADTQYF. The DNA for the CDR3 is TGTGCCAGCAGCTTGAGGGGGGGCCGGGCAGATACGCAGTATTTT. The chain recombines TRBV5-4 with TRBJ2-3; D may be TRBD2 (7 bases). V lost 1 base, J lost 4 bases, and 13 bases lay in between. Looked up from germline, CDR1 is SGHNT and CDR2 is YYREEE (reference sequence). The CDR3 sequence is 15 residues long.

The J gene is TRBJ2-5, the V gene TRBV11-2; 7 nucleotides agree with TRBD2. Germline trimming cut 5 bases from V and 2 bases from J; bases unmatched to any gene: 11. Looked up from germline, CDR1 is SGHAT and CDR2 is FQNNGV. CDR3 size: 16 residues. CDR3 region: CASSPGEGLRQETQYF. The CDR3 bases are TGTGCCAGCAGCCCCGGGGAGGGCCTTCGGCAAGAGACCCAGTACTTC. The entire variable domain, with the rest obtained from reference TRBV11-2 and TRBJ2-5, is as follows: EAGVAQSPRYKIIEKRQSVAFWCNPISGHATLYWYQQILGQGPKLLIQFQNNGVVDDSQLPKDRFSAERLKGVDSTLKIQPAKLEDSAVYLCASSPGEGLRQETQYFGPGTRLLVL.

This clonotype was recorded a few times. The CDR3 spells CASSSRRGAQSPLHF. The DNA of the CDR3 is TGTGCCAGCAGCAGCCGCCGGGGGGCGCAATCACCCCTCCACTTT. The chain employs TRBV5-4 and TRBJ1-6, with D possibly TRBD1 on 6 matching bases. CDR3 length equals 15 residues. V shed 4 bases and J shed 10 bases, with 18 bases lying between them. Germline CDR1 and CDR2: SGHNT and YYREEE (reference sequence).

By share, this clonotype ranks as medium-sized (0.01 to 0.1%). The chain joins TRBV20-1 to TRBJ1-1, with D unclear. Trimming took 6 bases from V and 0 from J, leaving 11 bases between them. Per germline, CDR1 DFQATT and CDR2 SNEGSKA (reference sequence). The CDR3 loop spans 13 amino acids. The CDR3 DNA is TGCAGTGCCCTCCCCGATTTGAACACTGAAGCTTTCTTT. This translates into CSALPDLNTEAFF.

This chain links TRBV12-3 or TRBV12-4 with TRBJ2-2, with a tentative D call TRBD1 (5 bases). V gave up 6 bases and J gave up 4 bases, with 15 bases separating them. The CDR3 runs 15 residues. The CDR3 DNA is TGTGCCAGCAGGCAGGGATTCAAGGGCACCGGGGAGCTGTTTTTT. Its protein is CASRQGFKGTGELFF.

This clonotype was seen more than once but under ten times. The chain uses TRBV19 and TRBJ2-2; the D gene is possibly TRBD1 (6 bases). The germline gives CDR1 LNHDA, CDR2 SQIVND (reference sequence). The CDR3 length is 16 residues. V lost 7 bases, J lost 2 bases, and 17 bases lay in between. CDR3 DNA: TGTGCCAGTATCCCCAGGGGCTCCCCAAACACCGGGGAGCTGTTTTTT. This codes for CASIPRGSPNTGELFF.

Within the sample, this clonotype is medium-sized (0.01 to 0.1%). The chain has TRBV7-9 and TRBJ1-1; unclear D gene. The CDR3 has 14 amino acids. V dropped 3 bases and J dropped 1 base, with 9 bases sitting between them. Germline V gene sequence: CDR1 SEHNR, CDR2 FQNEAQ (reference sequence). The CDR3 reads CASSFLRRNTEAFF. CDR3 sequence (DNA): TGTGCCAGCAGCTTTCTTCGAAGGAACACTGAAGCTTTCTTT.

This clonotype was counted a few times. This chain connects TRBV5-4 to TRBJ2-5; TRBD2 agrees at 14 bases. This CDR3 is built from 15 residues. Germline V gene lookup returns CDR1 SGHNT and CDR2 YYREEE (reference sequence). V was clipped by 2 bases and J by 5 bases; unmatched bases: 2. CDR3: CASSLGLAGGETQYF. The CDR3, as DNA: TGTGCCAGCAGCTTAGGACTAGCGGGGGGTGAGACCCAGTACTTC.

By sample fraction, this clonotype is medium-sized. J is TRBJ1-2 and V is TRBV20-1; D might be TRBD1 (5 bases). Per the germline V gene, CDR1 is DFQATT and CDR2 is SNEGSKA (reference sequence). The CDR3 runs 12 residues. V shed 6 bases and J shed 6 bases, with 14 bases lying between them. This CDR3 reads CSARKGKHGYTF. The DNA for the CDR3 is TGCAGTGCCCGGAAGGGGAAACATGGCTACACCTTC.